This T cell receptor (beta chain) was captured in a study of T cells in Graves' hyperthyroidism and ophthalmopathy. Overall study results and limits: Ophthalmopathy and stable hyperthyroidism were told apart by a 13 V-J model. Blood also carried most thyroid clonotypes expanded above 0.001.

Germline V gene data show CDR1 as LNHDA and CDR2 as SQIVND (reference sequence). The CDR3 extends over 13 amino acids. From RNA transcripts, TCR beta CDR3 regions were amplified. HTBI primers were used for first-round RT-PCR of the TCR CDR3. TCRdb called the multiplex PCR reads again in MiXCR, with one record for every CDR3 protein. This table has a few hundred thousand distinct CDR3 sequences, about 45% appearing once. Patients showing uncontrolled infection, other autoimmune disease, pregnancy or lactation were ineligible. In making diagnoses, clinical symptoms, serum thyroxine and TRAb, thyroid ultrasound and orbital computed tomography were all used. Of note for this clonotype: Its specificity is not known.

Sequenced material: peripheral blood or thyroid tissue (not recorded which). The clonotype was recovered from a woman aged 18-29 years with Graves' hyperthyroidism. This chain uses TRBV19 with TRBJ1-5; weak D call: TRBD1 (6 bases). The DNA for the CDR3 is TGTGCTAAGGACCCCAGGGGATATCAGCCCCAGCATTTT. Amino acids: CAKDPRGYQPQHF.